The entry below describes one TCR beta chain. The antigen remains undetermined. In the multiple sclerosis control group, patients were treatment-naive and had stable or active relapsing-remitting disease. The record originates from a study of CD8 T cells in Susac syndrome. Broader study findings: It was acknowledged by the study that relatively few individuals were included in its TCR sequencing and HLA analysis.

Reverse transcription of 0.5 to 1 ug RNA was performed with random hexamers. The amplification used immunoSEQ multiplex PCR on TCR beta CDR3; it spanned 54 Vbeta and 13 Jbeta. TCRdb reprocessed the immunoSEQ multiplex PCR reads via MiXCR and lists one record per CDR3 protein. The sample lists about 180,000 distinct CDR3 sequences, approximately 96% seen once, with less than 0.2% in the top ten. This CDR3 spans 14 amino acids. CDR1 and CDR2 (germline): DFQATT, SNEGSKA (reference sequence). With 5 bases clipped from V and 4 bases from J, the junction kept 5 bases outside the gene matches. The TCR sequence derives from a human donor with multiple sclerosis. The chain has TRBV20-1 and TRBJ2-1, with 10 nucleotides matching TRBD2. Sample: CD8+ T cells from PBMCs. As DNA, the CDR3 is TGCAGTGCTCCGACTAGCGGGCTGTACAATGAGCAGTTCTTC. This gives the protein CSAPTSGLYNEQFF.